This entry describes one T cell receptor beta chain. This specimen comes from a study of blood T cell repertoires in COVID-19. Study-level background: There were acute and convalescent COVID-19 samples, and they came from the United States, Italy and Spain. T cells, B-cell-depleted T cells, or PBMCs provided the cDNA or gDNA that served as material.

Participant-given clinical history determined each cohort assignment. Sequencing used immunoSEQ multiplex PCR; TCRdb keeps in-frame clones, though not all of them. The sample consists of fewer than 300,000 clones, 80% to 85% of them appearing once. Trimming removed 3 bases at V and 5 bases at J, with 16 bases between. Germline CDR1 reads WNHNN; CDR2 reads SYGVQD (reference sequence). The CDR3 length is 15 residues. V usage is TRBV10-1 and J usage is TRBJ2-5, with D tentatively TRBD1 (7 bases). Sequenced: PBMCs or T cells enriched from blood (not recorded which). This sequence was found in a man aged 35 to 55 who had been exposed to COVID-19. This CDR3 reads CASSENRGGMETQYF. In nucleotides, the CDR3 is TGCGCCAGCAGTGAAAACAGGGGAGGTATGGAGACCCAGTACTTC.